What follows are 15 T cell receptor beta chains derived from one specimen sequenced in a study of PD-L1 blockade in urothelial cancer. Assay used: immunoSEQ multiplex PCR; TCRdb lists only in-frame clones, some missing. Among 90,000 to 120,000 clones, about 90% were seen once, and the ten largest hold almost 0.95%. The sample consisted of PBMCs, taken around atezolizumab (anti-PD-L1) treatment. The receptors were gathered from a woman older than 75 with urothelial cancer.

The gene calls are TRBV28 and TRBJ1-5; perhaps TRBD1 as D (5 bases). Germline loops: CDR1 MDHEN, CDR2 SYDVKM. The CDR3 sequence is 15 residues long. The V gene lost 7 bases and the J gene lost 7 bases, with 20 bases spanning the gap. Here the CDR3 DNA reads TGTGCCAGCACTCAAAGGACTGCCGGGGGACAGCCCCAGCATTTT. Translating it yields CASTQRTAGGQPQHF.

V gene TRBV30 combines with J gene TRBJ1-5; possibly TRBD1 for D (6 bases). Germline lookup yields CDR1 GTSNPN and CDR2 SVGIG (reference sequence). The V end was cut by 0 bases, the J end by 4 bases, with 13 bases between. The CDR3 has 15 residues. This chain's CDR3 is CAWSVWGRGNQPQHF. As DNA, the CDR3 is TGTGCCTGGAGTGTATGGGGGCGAGGGAATCAGCCCCAGCATTTT.

The rearrangement joins TRBV7-9 to TRBJ2-2; D is possibly TRBD1 (6 bases). Trimming stripped 6 bases from V and 6 bases from J, with 11 bases between. The CDR3 consists of 13 residues. Germline assignment: CDR1 SEHNR and CDR2 FQNEAQ (reference sequence). In DNA form, the CDR3 reads TGTGCCAGCAGTTCTACAGGGCCCGGGGAGCTGTTTTTT. The encoded protein is CASSSTGPGELFF.

The gene calls are TRBV13 and TRBJ1-3; no definite D call. Germline assignment: CDR1 PRHDT and CDR2 FYEKMQ (reference sequence). The CDR3 has 14 residues. The V and J ends lost 5 bases and 1 base respectively, with 9 bases between them. The CDR3 DNA follows: TGTGCCAGCAGCCTGGCCGCTTCTGGAAACACCATATATTTT. Its translation: CASSLAASGNTIYF.

This clone was recorded once. The chain links TRBV4-2 to TRBJ1-5, with 10 bases identical to TRBD1. Germline CDR1 and CDR2: LGHNA and YNFKEQ. The trim removed 0 bases at V and 5 bases at J, leaving 4 bases unmatched. The CDR3 is 16 residues long. CDR3 region: CASSQEWGQGYQPQHF. Here the CDR3 DNA reads TGTGCCAGCAGCCAAGAGTGGGGACAGGGGTATCAGCCCCAGCATTTT.

The gene calls are TRBV6-1 and TRBJ2-3; TRBD2 agrees at 7 bases. This CDR3 is built from 12 residues. With V trimmed by 9 bases and J by 5 bases, 5 bases remained unmatched. The V gene's germline CDR1 is MNHNS and CDR2 SASEGT. The CDR3 coding sequence is TGTGCCAGGACGGGAGGACAAGATACGCAGTATTTT. This codes for CARTGGQDTQYF.

This clone was detected only a few times. J is TRBJ2-1 and V is TRBV5-8, with TRBD2 matching over 11 bases. The V segment lost 0 bases and the J segment 8 bases; nucleotides outside the gene matches: 4. There are 15 residues in the CDR3. Looked up from germline, CDR1 is SGHTS and CDR2 is YDEGEE. The CDR3, as DNA: TGTGCCAGCAGCTTGGGTCTAGCGGGAGGCGATGAGCAGTTCTTC. Translating it yields CASSLGLAGGDEQFF.

The gene calls are TRBV28 and TRBJ1-1; D is undetermined. V was cut by 3 bases and J by 2 bases, with 13 bases left in between. This CDR3 comprises 15 residues. Germline assignment: CDR1 MDHEN and CDR2 SYDVKM. The CDR3 nucleotides are TGTGCCAGCAGTTTGGCGGGCGCTTTAAACACTGAAGCTTTCTTT. As protein: CASSLAGALNTEAFF.

The chain employs TRBV30 and TRBJ1-5; a weak D match, TRBD1 (5 bases). V gave up 1 base and J gave up 7 bases, with 11 bases separating them. Germline CDR1 reads GTSNPN; CDR2 reads SVGIG (reference sequence). The CDR3 consists of 13 residues. The CDR3 DNA follows: TGTGCCTGGAGTGGTTATAGGGGACAGCCCCAGCATTTT. This gives the protein CAWSGYRGQPQHF.

The genes are TRBV28 and TRBJ1-1, with D possibly matching TRBD1 (5 bases). In germline, CDR1 is MDHEN, CDR2 SYDVKM. This CDR3 is 15 amino acids long. V dropped 2 bases and J dropped 5 bases, with 15 bases sitting between them. The CDR3, as DNA: TGTGCCAGCAGTTTAATTGGGGGGTTGCAGACTGAAGCTTTCTTT. This gives the protein CASSLIGGLQTEAFF.

The gene calls are TRBV9 and TRBJ2-1; 7 nucleotides align to TRBD2. The germline gives CDR1 SGDLS, CDR2 YYNGEE. Losses at the gene ends were 3 bases for V and 3 bases for J; bases not matched to a gene: 6. There are 15 residues in the CDR3. The CDR3 is CASSGKAGFYNEQFF. Here the CDR3 DNA reads TGTGCCAGCAGCGGTAAAGCGGGATTCTACAATGAGCAGTTCTTC.

The rearrangement links TRBV2 to TRBJ2-1; 9 bases align to TRBD2. This CDR3 spans 15 amino acids. V was pared by 6 bases and J by 3 bases, with 6 bases of the junction left unmatched. Germline CDR1 and CDR2: SNHLY and FYNNEI. The CDR3: CASRSGLAGYNEQFF. The CDR3 DNA reads TGTGCCAGCAGGTCGGGACTAGCTGGCTACAATGAGCAGTTCTTC. The full variable domain, completed using reference TRBV2 and TRBJ2-1, is EPEVTQTPSHQVTQMGQEVILRCVPISNHLYFYWYRQILGQKVEFLVSFYNNEISEKSEIFDDQFSVERPDGSNFTLKIRSTKLEDSAMYFCASRSGLAGYNEQFFGPGTRLTVL.

The chain recombines TRBV27 with TRBJ2-1; 8 bases line up with TRBD1. This CDR3 has 16 amino acids. Germline CDR1 reads MNHEY; CDR2 reads SMNVEV (reference sequence). J was trimmed by 4 bases and V by 3 bases; bases with no gene match: 8. For the CDR3, the DNA is TGTGCCAGCAGTTTCGGACAGGGCCGGAGGTACAATGAGCAGTTCTTC. As protein: CASSFGQGRRYNEQFF.

V is TRBV5-6 and J is TRBJ2-7, with D tentatively TRBD2 (6 bases). The germline V gene encodes CDR1 SGHDT and CDR2 YYEEEE. This CDR3 comprises 17 residues. Trimming removed 5 bases from V and 6 bases from J, with 27 bases in between. The CDR3 DNA sequence: TGTGCCAGCAGTTCTAAAGCGGGTCTTCCCCGGTGGGGCGAGCAGTACTTC. This encodes CASSSKAGLPRWGEQYF.

V and J are TRBV7-2 and TRBJ2-5; D unresolved. V was trimmed by 1 base and J by 0 bases, leaving 9 bases between them. Germline V gene lookup returns CDR1 SGHTA and CDR2 FQGNSA. The length of the CDR3 is 15 residues. The CDR3 spells CASSLVWRNQETQYF. The DNA for the CDR3 is TGTGCCAGCAGCTTAGTATGGCGGAACCAAGAGACCCAGTACTTC.